A single sample gave rise to the 3 T cell receptor beta chains below, sequenced in a study of T cells after yellow fever vaccination. TCRdb recomputed calls from the 5' RACE reads with MiXCR, one row per CDR3 protein. The table has hundreds of thousands of distinct CDR3 sequences, about 4% seen once. The starting material was PBMCs, obtained 5 days after the yellow fever booster vaccination. Source of these receptors: a young man who received the YFV17D yellow fever vaccine.

This clonotype was counted a few times. This sequence joins TRBV11-2 and TRBJ2-1; TRBD2 agrees at 8 bases. Unmatched junction bases numbered 5, after V lost 6 bases and J lost 1 base. This CDR3 has 15 amino acids. The germline V gene encodes CDR1 SGHAT and CDR2 FQNNGV. CDR3 amino acids: CASRLGGGSYNEQFF. The CDR3 DNA reads TGTGCCAGCAGACTCGGGGGGGGATCCTACAATGAGCAGTTCTTC.

This clonotype was counted ten times or more. The chain carries TRBV5-1 and TRBJ2-7; 10 nucleotides align to TRBD2. CDR3 size: 14 residues. J was trimmed by 5 bases and V by 5 bases; bases with no gene match: 7. Germline CDR1 and CDR2: SGHRS and YFSETQ. The CDR3 is CASRKGLALNEQYF. In DNA form, the CDR3 reads TGCGCCAGCAGGAAGGGACTAGCGCTGAACGAGCAGTACTTC.

In this sample, this clonotype turned up many times. The chain joins TRBV7-3 to TRBJ2-3; D perhaps matches TRBD2 (5 bases). V was shortened by 4 bases and J by 5 bases, with 13 bases between the two germline ends. This CDR3 has 14 amino acids. Germline values: CDR1 SGHTA, CDR2 FQGTGA. CDR3 protein: CASSSRLPEDTQYF. CDR3 nucleotides: TGTGCCAGCAGCTCTCGACTACCGGAAGATACGCAGTATTTT.